This is a list of T cell receptor beta chains from one sample in a study of PD-1 blockade in mismatch repair-deficient tumors. Profiled with immunoSEQ multiplex PCR; TCRdb holds only in-frame clones, not every one. The sample gives about 130,000 clones, more than 70% of which show up once; over 9.5% is in the top ten. The input for sequencing was peripheral blood, taken approximately 73 weeks after starting pembrolizumab. Source of these receptors: an adult with mismatch repair-deficient cancer. CDR3s include the opening cysteine and the closing phenylalanine or tryptophan. D genes are given only for firm matches. Expanded clones get a size class; other rows say once, few or many, or leave the size out.

size: .; V: TRBV7-8; D: .; J: TRBJ1-4; DNA: TGTGCCAGCAGCCATGTTGCGGGGGGCGCGAGCGAAAAACTGTTTTTT; CDR3: CASSHVAGGASEKLFF
size: .; V: TRBV7-9; D: .; J: TRBJ1-2; DNA: TGTGCCAGCAGCTCACAGGGATATGGCTACACCTTC; CDR3: CASSSQGYGYTF
size: .; V: TRBV4-3; D: .; J: TRBJ2-6; DNA: TGCGCCAGCTCAGGGGCTGGGGCCAACGTCCTGACTTTC; CDR3: CASSGAGANVLTF
size: .; V: TRBV27; D: TRBD2; J: TRBJ2-5; DNA: TGTGCCAGCAGTTCAACGGGACTAGGAGACGAGACCCAGTACTTC; CDR3: CASSSTGLGDETQYF
size: .; V: TRBV4-1; D: .; J: TRBJ1-2; DNA: TGCGCCAGCAGAGATATCGGGAACCCTGGGGGCTACACCTTC; CDR3: CASRDIGNPGGYTF
size: once; V: TRBV30; D: .; J: TRBJ1-4; DNA: TGTGCTTCGAATCAGGGTAGCGAAAAACTGTTTTTT; CDR3: CASNQGSEKLFF
size: .; V: TRBV27; D: .; J: TRBJ2-5; DNA: TGTGCCAGCAGTTTATCGCCAGGGGGGATGGAGACCCAGTACTTC; CDR3: CASSLSPGGMETQYF
size: .; V: TRBV7-2; D: TRBD1; J: TRBJ2-5; DNA: TGTGCCAGCAGCTTAGTGGGACAGGGTCGTTGGGAGACCCAGTACTTC; CDR3: CASSLVGQGRWETQYF
size: .; V: TRBV13; D: TRBD2; J: TRBJ2-1; DNA: TGTGCCAGCAGCCCACCTAGCGGGCGGTCCTACAATGAGCAGTTCTTC; CDR3: CASSPPSGRSYNEQFF
size: .; V: TRBV19; D: .; J: TRBJ2-3; DNA: TGTGCCACTTCCCCCCGGGAAGGGGCAACAGATACGCAGTATTTT; CDR3: CATSPREGATDTQYF
size: .; V: TRBV5-1; D: .; J: TRBJ1-1; DNA: TGCGCCAGCAGCTTGTACAGGCAGAACACTGAAGCTTTCTTT; CDR3: CASSLYRQNTEAFF
size: .; V: TRBV29-1; D: .; J: TRBJ2-7; DNA: TGCAGCGTTGAAGAGGGCAGCCCAACCTACGAGCAGTACTTC; CDR3: CSVEEGSPTYEQYF
size: .; V: TRBV19; D: .; J: TRBJ2-7; DNA: TGTGCCAGTAGTATAGGGCGGGGCGAGCAGTACTTC; CDR3: CASSIGRGEQYF
size: .; V: TRBV6-6; D: TRBD2; J: TRBJ2-7; DNA: TGTGCCAGCAGTTGGGATAGCGGGAGATACGAGCAGTACTTC; CDR3: CASSWDSGRYEQYF
size: .; V: TRBV4-1; D: TRBD2; J: TRBJ2-7; DNA: TGCGCCAGCAGCCAAGTCGCTAGCGGGAGCTACGAGCAGTACTTC; CDR3: CASSQVASGSYEQYF
size: few; V: TRBV28; D: TRBD2; J: TRBJ2-1; DNA: TGTGCCTCCGGGACTAGCGGGATATATGAGCAGTTCTTC; CDR3: CASGTSGIYEQFF
size: .; V: TRBV4-1; D: .; J: TRBJ2-7; DNA: TGCGCCAGCAGCCAAGTCACTAGTATGGTTAAAGGCTACGAGCAGTACTTC; CDR3: CASSQVTSMVKGYEQYF
size: .; V: TRBV19; D: .; J: TRBJ1-5; DNA: TGTGCCAGTAGTATAGTGATCAAGGGGGTCAAGCCCCAGCATTTT; CDR3: CASSIVIKGVKPQHF
size: .; V: TRBV27; D: .; J: TRBJ1-1; DNA: TGTGCCAGCAGTTTTCACTCAGGTGCCGTGAACACTGAAGCTTTCTTT; CDR3: CASSFHSGAVNTEAFF
size: .; V: TRBV7-9; D: .; J: TRBJ1-2; DNA: TGTGCCAGCAGCTTGTTCCACTGGGGGGGCGTGAACTATGGCTACACCTTC; CDR3: CASSLFHWGGVNYGYTF
size: .; V: TRBV29-1; D: .; J: TRBJ2-7; DNA: TGCAGCGTGCCCGGTCACGACTCCTACGAGCAGTACTTC; CDR3: CSVPGHDSYEQYF
size: .; V: TRBV25-1; D: TRBD1; J: TRBJ2-6; DNA: TGTGCCAGCAGGGGACAGGGGGCGATCCCTGGGGCCAACGTCCTGACTTTC; CDR3: CASRGQGAIPGANVLTF
size: .; V: TRBV6-5; D: .; J: TRBJ1-2; DNA: TGTGCCACCCGCCGCCACTATGGCTACACCTTC; CDR3: CATRRHYGYTF